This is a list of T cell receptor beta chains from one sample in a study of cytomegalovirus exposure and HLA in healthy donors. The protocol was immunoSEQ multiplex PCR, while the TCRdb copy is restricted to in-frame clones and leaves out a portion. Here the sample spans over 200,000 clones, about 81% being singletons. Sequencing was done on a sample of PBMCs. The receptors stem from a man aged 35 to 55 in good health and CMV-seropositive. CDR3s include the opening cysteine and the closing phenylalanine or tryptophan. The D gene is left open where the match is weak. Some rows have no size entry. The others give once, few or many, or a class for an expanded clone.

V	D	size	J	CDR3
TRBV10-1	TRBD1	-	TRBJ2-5	CATPTGKRVTYQETQYF
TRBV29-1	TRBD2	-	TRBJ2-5	CSVRGAGVQETQYF
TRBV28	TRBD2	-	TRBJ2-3	CASRVAGVSDTQYF
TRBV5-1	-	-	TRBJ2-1	CASSFGSQSYNEQFF
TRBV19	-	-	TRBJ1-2	CASSQYSTGDSYGYTF
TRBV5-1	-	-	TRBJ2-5	CASSREASSPSETQYF
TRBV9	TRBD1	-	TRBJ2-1	CASSVDGTGVNEQFF
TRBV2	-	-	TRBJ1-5	CASSMSSNQPQHF
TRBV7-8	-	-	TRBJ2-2	CASSLRPPEGAGELFF
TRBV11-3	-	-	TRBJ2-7	CASSLGEAEQYF
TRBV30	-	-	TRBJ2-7	CAWSPTPYEQYF
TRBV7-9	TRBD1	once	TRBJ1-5	CASSLAGQYDYSNQPQHF
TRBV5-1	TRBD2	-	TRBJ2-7	CASSLGLAGAYEQYF
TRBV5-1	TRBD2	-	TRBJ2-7	CASSSNRAGVYEQYF
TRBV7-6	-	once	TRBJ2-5	CASSVGLNQETQYF
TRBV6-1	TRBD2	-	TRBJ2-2	CASSDQAGENTGELFF
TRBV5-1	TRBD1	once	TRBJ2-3	CASSLGQGSTDTQYF
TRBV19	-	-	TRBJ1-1	CASSIKGEAFF
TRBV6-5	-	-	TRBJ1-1	CASSVDSRAFF
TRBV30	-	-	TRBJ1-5	CAWSVHGGVGHQPQHF
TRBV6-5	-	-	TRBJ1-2	CASSLPGHGYTF
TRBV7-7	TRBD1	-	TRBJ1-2	CASSLRQGRDYGYTF
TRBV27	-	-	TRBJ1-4	CASSSFYGLYGGEKLFF
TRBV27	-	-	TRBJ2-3	CASSFVVADTQYF
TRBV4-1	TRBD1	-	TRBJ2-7	CASSQAWDSEQYF
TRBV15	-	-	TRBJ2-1	CATSWGGSVEQFF
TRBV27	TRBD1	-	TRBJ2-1	CASSLRDRDNEQFF
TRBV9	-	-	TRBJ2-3	CASSVNVADIRDTQYF
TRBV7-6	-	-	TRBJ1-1	CASSPTLAPNTEAFF
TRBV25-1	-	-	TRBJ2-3	CASSEGIAYTDTQYF
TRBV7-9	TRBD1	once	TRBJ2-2	CASRYRDRGQNTGELFF
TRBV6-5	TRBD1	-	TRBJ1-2	CAVRVDRAYGYTF